These T cell receptor beta chains were read from a single sample in a study of blood T cell repertoires in COVID-19. Sequencing used immunoSEQ multiplex PCR; TCRdb keeps in-frame clones, though not all of them. This table has about 250,000 clones, more than 80% appearing once. The material sequenced was PBMCs or T cells enriched from blood (not recorded which). Receptor source: a woman under 30 who had recovered from COVID-19. The CDR3 runs from the conserved cysteine through the conserved F or W. The order of the fields is D gene, J gene, clone size, V gene, CDR3 DNA, CDR3 protein. The D gene is left open where the match is weak. Clone size is shown for a subset of rows, as once, few, many or a class of expanded clone.

-	TRBJ1-4	-	TRBV6-5	TGTGCCAGCAGAGCCGGGACTGGGGCTGAAAAACTGTTTTTT	CASRAGTGAEKLFF
-	TRBJ1-2	-	TRBV19	TGTGCCAGTAGTATGGGCCAGGGTCTAAATGGCTACACCTTC	CASSMGQGLNGYTF
-	TRBJ1-3	-	TRBV11-2	TGTGCCAGCAGCGTATTGAGGGGAAACACCATATATTTT	CASSVLRGNTIYF
-	TRBJ2-5	-	TRBV2	TGTGCCAGCAGTGATAGGGGAGAGACCCAGTACTTC	CASSDRGETQYF
-	TRBJ2-3	once	TRBV19	TGTGCCAGTAGTATAATCGGTACAGATACGCAGTATTTT	CASSIIGTDTQYF
-	TRBJ2-7	-	TRBV9	TGTGCCAGCAGCGTAGGTCAGTCCCTCTCCTACGAGCAGTACTTC	CASSVGQSLSYEQYF
TRBD1	TRBJ2-2	-	TRBV6-5	TGTGCCAGCAGTTACGGGGACAGGGATACCGGGGAGCTGTTTTTT	CASSYGDRDTGELFF
-	TRBJ1-4	-	TRBV30	TGTGCCTGGAGTGTAGGAGCCGGAGCTAATGAAAAACTGTTTTTT	CAWSVGAGANEKLFF
-	TRBJ1-2	-	TRBV28	TGTGCCAGCAGTACCCCACGACAAGGGGCTAACTATGGCTACACCTTC	CASSTPRQGANYGYTF
TRBD1	TRBJ2-7	few	TRBV15	TGTGCCACCAGCAGAGTCACAGGGGGATCCTACGAGCAGTACTTC	CATSRVTGGSYEQYF
TRBD1	TRBJ1-2	-	TRBV24-1	TGTGCCACCAGTGATTTGAGCGCAGGGGGAGACGGATTC	CATSDLSAGGDGF
TRBD1	TRBJ2-2	-	TRBV29-1	TGCAGCGTGCGGCAGGGGGCGACCGGGGAGCTGTTTTTT	CSVRQGATGELFF
TRBD1	TRBJ1-4	-	TRBV29-1	TGCAGCGTTGGAAATACAGGGGGCGATGAAAAACTGTTTTTT	CSVGNTGGDEKLFF
-	TRBJ2-5	once	TRBV2	TGTGCCAGCGGGGAGGTGGAGACCCAGTACTTC	CASGEVETQYF
TRBD1	TRBJ2-5	-	TRBV7-9	TGTGCCAGCAGCCCTCGCAGGACAGGGCATGAGACCCAGTACTTC	CASSPRRTGHETQYF
-	TRBJ1-1	-	TRBV11-2	TGTGCCAGCAGCGTGAAGCTTCAACCTATGAACACTGAAGCTTTCTTT	CASSVKLQPMNTEAFF
-	TRBJ1-2	few	TRBV15	TGTGCCACCAGCAGAGAATACGGCCTAGCTAACTATGGCTACACCTTC	CATSREYGLANYGYTF
-	TRBJ1-2	-	TRBV10-3	TGTGCCATCAGTGAGGCAGGTACAAGCGGCTACACCTTC	CAISEAGTSGYTF
-	TRBJ1-1	-	TRBV5-4	TGTGCCAGCAGCCTTTGGACGGACTATGAAGTTTTCTTT	CASSLWTDYEVFF
-	TRBJ1-2	-	TRBV5-1	TGCGCCAGCAGCTTGGCTACAGCACTCTATGGCTACACCTTC	CASSLATALYGYTF
TRBD2	TRBJ2-2	-	TRBV5-6	TGTGCCAGCAGCCTCGGACTAGCGGTCCCCGGGGAGCTGTTTTTT	CASSLGLAVPGELFF
-	TRBJ1-2	-	TRBV19	TGTGCCAGTAAAATAAAGGATCCCCAGGTTAAAGGCTACACCTTC	CASKIKDPQVKGYTF
TRBD1	TRBJ1-1	-	TRBV2	TGTGCCAGCAGGCCCAGGGGGCGGTCTGAAGCTTTCTTT	CASRPRGRSEAFF
TRBD1	TRBJ1-5	-	TRBV2	TGTGCCAGCAGTGAGACAGGGGTGGGCAATCAGCCCCAGCATTTT	CASSETGVGNQPQHF
-	TRBJ2-5	-	TRBV19	TGTGCCAGTAGTTCGTGGGAGCGGGAGACCCAGTACTTC	CASSSWERETQYF
-	TRBJ1-2	-	TRBV10-2	TGCGCCAGCTGGGACACAAACTATGGCTACACCTTC	CASWDTNYGYTF
TRBD1	TRBJ2-3	-	TRBV15	TGTGCCACGAATACAGGGGGCTGGACAGATACGCAGTATTTT	CATNTGGWTDTQYF
-	TRBJ1-2	once	TRBV18	TGTGCCAGCTCATATTCCGGGTCCTTCTATGGCTACACCTTC	CASSYSGSFYGYTF
-	TRBJ1-2	-	TRBV6-5	TGTGCCAGCAGACTCCGGGGGAGGAGCAGCTACACCTTC	CASRLRGRSSYTF
TRBD1	TRBJ1-1	few	TRBV5-8	TGTGCCAGCAGCCGGACGGATTACAGGGGCGGCGGCACTGAAGCTTTCTTT	CASSRTDYRGGGTEAFF
-	TRBJ1-1	-	TRBV6-5	TGTGCCAGCAGTTACTCGAAGGGGATATATACTGAAGCTTTCTTT	CASSYSKGIYTEAFF
-	TRBJ1-1	-	TRBV6-5	TGTGCCAGCAGCCGCCTGAGGAGCACTGAAGCTTTCTTT	CASSRLRSTEAFF
-	TRBJ2-7	-	TRBV6-1	TGTGCCAGCAGTGAAGTTCCCAGGGGATCCTCCGAGCAGTACTTC	CASSEVPRGSSEQYF
-	TRBJ2-1	-	TRBV27	TGTGCCAGCAGTTTAGTTGGGCAGGGCAGCTCCTACAATGAGCAGTTCTTC	CASSLVGQGSSYNEQFF
-	TRBJ2-7	few	TRBV27	TGTGCCAGCAGCCCTGAGGGGACAACCTCCTACGAGCAGTACTTC	CASSPEGTTSYEQYF
-	TRBJ1-6	-	TRBV6-5	TGTGCCAGCAGTTACTCGACGACGGGGGGGGAATCACCCCTCCACTTT	CASSYSTTGGESPLHF
TRBD2	TRBJ2-1	-	TRBV4-2	TGTGCCAGCAGCCAAGATGCAGCGGGGGGATACAATGAGCAGTTCTTC	CASSQDAAGGYNEQFF
-	TRBJ1-2	-	TRBV7-9	TGTGCCAGCAGCTTAGTAGCCTCGGCGATCTATGGCTACACCTTC	CASSLVASAIYGYTF
TRBD2	TRBJ2-3	-	TRBV4-1	TGCGCCAGCAGCCAAGGAGCGAGCGGGGGTTCAGATACGCAGTATTTT	CASSQGASGGSDTQYF
TRBD1	TRBJ2-1	-	TRBV27	TGTGCCACCACTTCCGCCCGGACAGGGGGCAATGAGCAGTTCTTC	CATTSARTGGNEQFF